This TCR beta chain was captured in a study of PD-1 blockade in classical Hodgkin lymphoma. Study-level background: The nivolumab dose that patients received was 3 mg/kg, given intravenously every 2 weeks.

On this clone itself: Its antigen is unidentified.

Findings and limits, study-wide: Baseline diversity resembling that of newly diagnosed patients was seen in complete responders.

Assay used: immunoSEQ multiplex PCR; TCRdb lists only in-frame clones, some missing. The sample yields 25,000 to 35,000 clones, 60% to 75% seen once. J gave up 2 bases and V 6 bases, and 6 bases lay outside the gene matches. CDR1 is MNHNY, CDR2 SVGAGI, per germline (reference sequence). This CDR3 comprises 14 residues. Every patient had relapsed following autologous stem cell transplantation, and cohorts differed in brentuximab vedotin exposure. The origin of this receptor is a human donor with classical Hodgkin lymphoma. Sequenced material: peripheral blood mononuclear cells (PBMCs), taken before the second cycle of nivolumab. The chain couples TRBV6-6 to TRBJ2-7; 8 nucleotides line up with TRBD1. The CDR3 DNA reads TGTGCCAGCAGCCGCGGGACAGGCACCTACGAGCAGTACTTC. Its protein is CASSRGTGTYEQYF.